This record looks at one T cell receptor beta chain sequence and its context. This clonotype was seen more than once but under ten times. Its specific antigen is unknown. Base qualities were left out, and no much larger clone turns up one base away. Stable Graves' hyperthyroidism was defined as no progression to ophthalmopathy during 18 months of follow-up. Hyperthyroidism patients were newly diagnosed, with disease duration under 2 months, and aged 18 to 65 years. Any patient with an uncontrolled infection, another autoimmune disease, pregnancy or lactation was excluded. Diagnoses were established on the basis of clinical symptoms, serum thyroxine and TRAb, thyroid ultrasound, and orbital computed tomography. PBMCs were separated from roughly 10 ml of fresh peripheral blood using Ficoll-Paque density gradient centrifugation. Trizol reagent was used to extract total RNA, and RNA quality was then checked on an Agilent 2100 Bioanalyzer.

V has 4 bases trimmed and J has 7 bases trimmed; junction bases matching no gene number 19. Looking up the germline V gene yields CDR1 SGHRS and CDR2 YFSETQ. The CDR3 runs 18 residues from the cysteine to the phenylalanine. Only CDR3 DNA is held: 54 bases, read in frame from base 1. This entry belongs to a study of T cells in Graves' hyperthyroidism and ophthalmopathy (dated by TCRdb to about 2019). For the wider study: Peripheral blood was collected at initial diagnosis, before any treatment. TCR V-J signatures able to tell the groups apart were searched for in a discovery cohort of 100 or so patients, of whom over 40 had Graves' ophthalmopathy and about 60 had stable Graves' hyperthyroidism. An independent validation cohort of about 19 hyperthyroidism patients and over 15 patients who later progressed to ophthalmopathy tested prospective prediction of ophthalmopathy. The roughly 100 discovery patients were divided at random into training and test sets in a 7:3 ratio. In addition, the study compared T-cell repertoires in thyroid tissue and in blood from roughly 6 Graves' hyperthyroidism patients. After blood sampling, hyperthyroidism patients were treated with methimazole at a starting dose of 30 mg daily, and ophthalmopathy patients were treated with high-dose intravenous methylprednisolone. The paper reports TCR Vbeta CDR3 sequencing of over 120 peripheral blood samples: 40 or so ophthalmopathy, roughly 80 hyperthyroidism and some 17 progressor patients. Broader findings and caveats from the paper: Most expanded thyroid clonotypes (frequency above 0.001) were also detected in blood, suggesting blood repertoires may reflect thyroid immune responses. Ophthalmopathy was separated from stable hyperthyroidism by a 13 V-J signature model, with about 86% sensitivity and around 81% specificity obtained in cross-validation and 80%/75% obtained in testing. Sample size was not statistically predetermined, and investigators were not blinded to group allocation. In validation, the model predicted progression to ophthalmopathy a median of around six months before onset, with roughly 71% sensitivity and almost 75% specificity.

The TCR beta CDR3 regions were amplified from RNA transcripts. The TCR CDR3 was subjected to a first round of RT-PCR using the HTBI primer set and the Qiagen OneStep RT-PCR kit. The libraries were constructed in a second round of multiplex PCR and then size-selected and purified. Sequencing of the libraries was done on an Illumina HiSeq2000 using paired-end 100 bp reads. As for the authors' bioinformatics: Raw data were processed with SOAPnuke, discarding reads with adapters, uncalled bases, mean Phred below 15, or no exact constant-primer or identifier match. High-quality paired reads were merged with COPE v1.2.5, and unique nucleotide sequences were defined as clonotypes. MiTCR v1.1 was used to align clonotypes to the IMGT TRBV, TRBD and TRBJ reference segments. Only V-J combinations with frequency above 0.0001, covering 99.2% of repertoires, were analysed. The TCS score was defined as the ratio of F50 (clonal expansion) to E x V (chaos), calculated using BLOSUM62-based TCRdist between CDR3 peptides within each V-J. Welch's t-statistics and random forest reduced around 550 V-J features to 13, which were used in a naive Bayes classifier (R e1071). The public sequencing data were trimmed at Q25 with fastp and processed into clonotypes with MiXCR by TCRdb, which kept only in-frame beta chains. Here each entry gathers all rows of one CDR3 protein and keeps the most common genes and DNA. TCRdb, rather than the study authors, made the V and J calls. For this sample there are over 200,000 distinct CDR3 sequences; about 15% appear just once. The ten largest clones add up to around 52% of the sample.

Sequences were obtained from blood. This receptor chain uses TRBV5-1 and TRBJ2-2, with 7 junctional bases fitting TRBD2. The sequence derives from a man between 45 and 60 years old with Graves' hyperthyroidism. The DNA is as follows: TGCGCCAGCAGCAACGAGATTCGGGCGGGAGTCCTAAGCGGGGAGCTGTTTTTT. Protein translation: CASSNEIRAGVLSGELFF.